The TCR beta chain under discussion was sequenced for a study of T cell responses to AZD1222 COVID-19 vaccine. General observations from the study: Clonal diversity was possibly underestimated; the donors were predominantly white British and more often female.

V lost 0 bases to trimming and J lost 5 bases; unmatched junction nucleotides: 13. Germline loops: CDR1 MNHEY, CDR2 SVGEGT. The CDR3 has 18 residues. TCRdb keeps only in-frame clones here, not all; method: immunoSEQ multiplex PCR. Here the sample spans about 140,000 clones, roughly 89% being singletons. The sample holds one count of this clone. Its antigen is undetermined. The sequenced sample was peripheral blood, obtained on day 0 of AZD1222 vaccination. J is TRBJ1-5 and V is TRBV6-2 or TRBV6-3; 7 bases line up with TRBD1. This TCR came from an adult in good health. The CDR3 loop is CASSYSNQPDRYDQPQHF. CDR3 nucleotide sequence: TGTGCCAGCAGTTACTCAAATCAGCCGGACAGGTACGATCAGCCCCAGCATTTT.